This record covers a single T cell receptor (beta chain). Antigen specificity is unknown. The method was immunoSEQ multiplex PCR; TCRdb's version includes in-frame clones alone and lacks a portion of them. The sample contains roughly 100,000 clones, more than 75% of which appear only once. The data derive from a study of T cell responses to AZD1222 COVID-19 vaccine. Study overall: The study pooled second doses at about 4 or about 12 weeks. Study-level findings and limits: Of the AZD1222 recipients, only six or seven were seropositive at baseline. Following two doses of AZD1222, Spike-specific TCR breadth and depth rose. CD4 TCRs associated with vaccination spanned spike, dominating at 160-218 and 743-854.

V was shortened by 4 bases and J by 1 base, with 21 bases between the two germline ends. This CDR3 is 18 amino acids long. Germline V CDR1 and CDR2: SGHDT, YYEEEE. This sequence joins TRBV5-6 and TRBJ1-5, with D unresolved. The sample consisted of peripheral blood, taken on day 0 of AZD1222 vaccination. The TCR was taken from an adult in good health. CDR3 in DNA: TGTGCCAGCAGCGCGTGGCGAGGAATGGTCGAAAGCAATCAGCCCCAGCATTTT. Translated, it gives CASSAWRGMVESNQPQHF. Combining the CDR3 with reference TRBV5-6 and TRBJ1-5 gives the whole variable domain DAGVTQSPTHLIKTRGQQVTLRCSPKSGHDTVSWYQQALGQGPQFIFQYYEEEERQRGNFPDRFSGHQFPNYSSELNVNALLLGDSALYLCASSAWRGMVESNQPQHFGDGTRLSIL.